The T cell receptor beta chain described here comes from a study of T-cell memory formation after mild COVID-19. Study-level information: TCR clusters largely stayed donor specific.

TCRdb independently ran MiXCR on the 5' RACE reads; one entry per CDR3 protein. The data hold 260,000 or so distinct CDR3 sequences, with around 15% observed a single time. This clonotype appeared a few times. What it recognizes is unknown. The germline gives CDR1 MDHEN, CDR2 SYDVKM. Trimming took off 5 bases at V and 5 bases at J, with 12 bases between the two ends. This CDR3 contains 13 residues. Study observations and caveats: Pre-infection memory harbored some responding clones, suggesting cross-reactive memory joined. A second wave of clones peaked on day 37, and their SARS-CoV-2 specificity went unconfirmed. CD8+ contracting clones occupied EMRA, while CD4+ ones occupied mainly CM and EM.

The source is a man aged 18 to 35 who had mild COVID-19 (a few samples of this study predate the infection). Cell type and time point are not known. This rearrangement joins TRBV28 to TRBJ1-2; a possible D gene is TRBD1 (5 bases). The sample consisted of PBMCs or a T cell subset sorted from them (not recorded which). The CDR3 region has the DNA TGTGCCAGCAGTACGACAGCTAGATATGGCTACACCTTC. The encoded protein is CASSTTARYGYTF.